What follows is one TCR beta chain and its context. Its specificity is not known. Amplification used 60 Vbeta primers and 13 Jbeta primers. The method was immunoSEQ multiplex PCR; TCRdb's version includes in-frame clones alone and lacks a portion of them. Among under 150,000 clones, around 72% were seen once, and the ten largest hold approximately 4%. The data derive from a study of cytomegalovirus exposure and HLA in healthy donors. On the study more broadly: A data release that came early held approximately 85 million unique TCRs from HLA-typed donors. Study-level points and caveats: Later analysis identified 16,951 TCR beta sequences associated with HLA alleles, using a false discovery rate threshold of 0.05.

The origin of this receptor is a man over 45 in good health and CMV-seropositive. Input material: PBMCs.

The CDR3 loop reads CASSVEPHQPQHF. The CDR3 DNA reads TGTGCCAGCAGCGTAGAGCCCCATCAGCCCCAGCATTTT. The chain links TRBV9 to TRBJ1-5, with unresolved D. Trimming took off 0 bases at V and 5 bases at J, with 6 bases between the two ends. The CDR3 is made up of 13 amino acids. Germline V gene data show CDR1 as SGDLS and CDR2 as YYNGEE.